This T cell receptor beta chain originates from a study of T cells after posttransplantation cyclophosphamide. The study's findings and limits: Tissue-infiltrating T cells from skin or gut overlapped little with blood T cells. Later post-transplant blood repertoires were often dominated by donor CD8+ memory clones. Recipient CMV seropositivity and CMV reactivation strongly tracked TRB clonality.

Using immunoSEQ multiplex PCR, the repertoire was profiled, and TCRdb retains in-frame clones only, with some absent. The data contain tens of thousands of clones, around 93% of them singletons. Peripheral blood was collected from the related graft donor on the marrow donation day. The CDR3 contains 14 residues. CDR1 is MDHEN and CDR2 is SYDVKM in the germline V gene. J was trimmed by 7 bases and V by 3 bases; bases with no gene match: 2. About this clone itself: Its antigen remains unknown.

The chain combines TRBV28 with TRBJ2-2; 10 bases fit TRBD1. The material sequenced was PBMCs. The sequence derives from a woman in her twenties or thirties in good health and a related stem cell transplant donor. CDR3 sequence (DNA): TGTGCCAGCAGTTTGGACAGGGGGAACGGGGAGCTGTTTTTT. This gives the protein CASSLDRGNGELFF.